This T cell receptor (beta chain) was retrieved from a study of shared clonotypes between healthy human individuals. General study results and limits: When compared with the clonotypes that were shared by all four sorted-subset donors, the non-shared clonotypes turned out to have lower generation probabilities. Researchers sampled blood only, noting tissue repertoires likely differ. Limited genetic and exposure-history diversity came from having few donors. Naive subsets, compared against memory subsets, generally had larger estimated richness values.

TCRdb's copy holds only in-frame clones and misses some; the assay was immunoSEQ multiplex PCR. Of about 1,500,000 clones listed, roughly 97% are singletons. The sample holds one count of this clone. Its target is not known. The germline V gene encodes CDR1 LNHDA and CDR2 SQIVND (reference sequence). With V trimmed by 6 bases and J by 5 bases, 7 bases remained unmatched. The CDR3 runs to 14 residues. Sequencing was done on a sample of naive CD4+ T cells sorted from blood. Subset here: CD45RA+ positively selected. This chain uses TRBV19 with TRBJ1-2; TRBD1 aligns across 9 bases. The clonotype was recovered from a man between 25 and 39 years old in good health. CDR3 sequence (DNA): TGTGCCAGTAGCCCCGGGACAGGGAGGTATGGCTACACCTTC. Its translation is CASSPGTGRYGYTF.